The entry below describes one TCR beta chain. These data are taken from a study of control samples from healthy donors and cancer patients. The germline V gene encodes CDR1 SGDLS and CDR2 YYNGEE. The CDR3 totals 14 residues. The ends lost 2 bases at V and 4 bases at J; junction bases unmatched: 5. Sequenced by immunoSEQ multiplex PCR; TCRdb stores in-frame clones only, minus some. Found here are 60,000 to 75,000 clones, approximately 89% of them singletons; the top ten hold roughly 5.5%. The source material was PBMCs. This TCR came from a man aged 60-69 years with colorectal cancer. The genes are TRBV9 and TRBJ1-2; 7 bases agree with TRBD1. CDR3 amino acids: CASSVGTATYGYTF. CDR3 in DNA: TGTGCCAGCAGCGTTGGGACAGCCACCTATGGCTACACCTTC.